This TCR beta chain emerged from a study of blood T cell repertoires in COVID-19 (dated by TCRdb to the early 2020s). Study-level background: Samples from collaborators originated in the United States, Italy and Spain and spanned both the acute and convalescent phases of COVID-19. The prospective study material was composed of cDNA or gDNA derived from T cells, B-cell-depleted T cells, or PBMCs. Subjects who had been exposed to COVID-19, were actively infected with it, or had recovered from it provided the deeply sampled blood TCRbeta repertoires that made up the dataset. A freely available public database, intended as a resource for researchers studying the immune response to SARS-CoV-2, is where the repertoires were released. Samples came from the ongoing ImmuneRACE study (first 160 participants) plus 1,254 subjects from 6 global collaborators. A de-identified subject ID, COVID-19 status, age in years and sex were almost always included in the sample metadata. Where HLA class I and class II types were available, the types were taken from metadata supplied by the sample provider, not from assay-based typing. Overall results and qualifications from the work: Clinical and demographic metadata were provided uncurated, with the amount varying by source and participant.

Taken from the germline V gene (reference sequence), the CDR1 and CDR2 loops are SGHNT and YYREEE. The CDR3 has 17 amino acids, counting the end cysteine and phenylalanine. Only the CDR3 DNA stays, 51 bases, in frame from base 1. V lost 3 bases and J lost 5 bases, and the count of bases not matched to a germline gene is 7. Whole blood was collected in K2EDTA tubes by collaborating institutions according to the institutions' own protocols. For TCRbeta analysis, collaborators shipped samples in one of three forms: frozen whole blood, isolated PBMCs, or DNA extracted from either of those sample types. A note on this clone: The antigen it recognizes is unknown. The input lacks base qualities; no much larger clone sits a single base away.

TCRbeta CDR3 regions were amplified from genomic DNA by means of the immunoSEQ Assay, a bias-controlled multiplex PCR. From the authors' description of their analysis: Nucleated cell counts per sample were estimated from amplification of reference gene primers within the assay. To quantify the absolute abundance of each unique TCRbeta CDR3 rearrangement, sequence reads were collapsed and filtered. Productive Simpson clonality was computed per sample as the square root of Simpson's diversity index over productive rearrangements. The source is immuneACCESS, and TCRdb retained only in-frame sequences with V and J called. Part of the clones is not carried over; for the studies checked, unresolved V genes explain less than half of this, and the remainder is unexplained. V, J and clone size were drawn from that table, and D and trimming were deduced from the DNA. In all, the sample holds some 28,000 clones, and 80% to 90% of those were seen once. The top ten clones comprise over 9.5% of the sample.

The sequence came from a man in his 60s with acute or convalescent COVID-19. The sequence is built from TRBV5-4 and TRBJ2-5, with 16 central nucleotides matching TRBD2. What was sequenced was peripheral blood. The sequenced DNA: TGTGCCAGCAGCTCGGGACTAGCGGGGGGGCCGGGGGAGACCCAGTACTTC. It encodes CASSSGLAGGPGETQYF.